The next 27 T cell receptor beta chains were all read from a single sample in a study of blood T cell repertoires in COVID-19. Repertoires were generated with immunoSEQ multiplex PCR, while TCRdb's copy carries only in-frame clones and drops some. This table holds some 240,000 clones, 84% found once. The sequenced sample was PBMCs or T cells enriched from blood (not recorded which). Source of these receptors: a man aged 50 to 60 who had recovered from COVID-19.

As concerns this clone: Within the sample, other DNA sequences also encode this same CDR3. V is TRBV9 and J is TRBJ2-2; 7 positions agree with TRBD1. The CDR3 spans 15 residues. The J segment lost 2 bases and the V segment lost 0 bases, leaving 1 base of the junction unmatched. In germline, CDR1 is SGDLS, CDR2 YYNGEE. The DNA of the CDR3 is TGTGCCAGCAGCGTAGAGGGGGCAAACACCGGGGAGCTGTTTTTT. Amino acids: CASSVEGANTGELFF.

V gene TRBV30 combines with J gene TRBJ2-7; D not certain. The germline V gene has CDR1 GTSNPN and CDR2 SVGIG (reference sequence). V lost 0 bases, J lost 5 bases, and 5 bases lay in between. The CDR3 extends over 11 amino acids. The CDR3 reads CAWSVRDEQYF. The CDR3 DNA reads as TGTGCCTGGAGTGTACGAGACGAGCAGTACTTC.

The chain is built from TRBV3-1 (or the pseudogene TRBV3-2) and TRBJ2-3; 13 bases map to TRBD2. J lost 6 bases, V lost 5 bases, and 17 bases had no gene match. Germline CDR1 is LGHDT and CDR2 is YNNKEL (reference sequence). This CDR3 has 19 residues. This CDR3 is CASSGRSVGLAGARDTQYF. In nucleotides, the CDR3 is TGTGCCAGCAGCGGAAGGTCGGTCGGACTAGCGGGGGCCCGGGATACGCAGTATTTT.

This chain connects TRBV19 to TRBJ1-5; D unclear. CDR3 length: 15 residues. Germline lookup yields CDR1 LNHDA and CDR2 SQIVND (reference sequence). V lost 6 bases and J lost 4, with 16 bases in between. Here the CDR3 DNA reads TGTGCCAGTAGCTTTGTACGGGGAGGGAATCAGCCCCAGCATTTT. Its protein is CASSFVRGGNQPQHF.

The CDR3 protein is CASSLTRDRGGQPQHF. In DNA, the CDR3 is TGTGCCAGCAGCTTAACCCGAGACAGGGGCGGTCAGCCCCAGCATTTT. The rearrangement links TRBV7-2 to TRBJ1-5; TRBD1 matches at 8 bases. Trimming removed 2 bases from V and 6 bases from J; junction bases left unmatched: 9. Germline V gene data show CDR1 as SGHTA and CDR2 as FQGNSA. The CDR3 has 16 residues.

V gene TRBV19 combines with J gene TRBJ2-5; TRBD2 might be the D (5 bases). The CDR3 sequence is 14 residues long. CDR1 LNHDA and CDR2 SQIVND come from the germline V gene (reference sequence). V was shortened by 5 bases and J by 5 bases, with 15 bases between the two germline ends. DNA for the CDR3: TGTGCCAGTAGTGTGGAGGTCAAGACGGAGACCCAGTACTTC. It translates to CASSVEVKTETQYF.

This clone was picked up a small number of times. The chain recombines TRBV4-2 with TRBJ2-7, with no clear D. The V gene lost 0 bases and the J gene lost 3 bases, with 15 bases spanning the gap. Germline lookup yields CDR1 LGHNA and CDR2 YNFKEQ. The CDR3 is 16 residues long. CDR3 residues: CASSQDLRGINYEQYF. The CDR3 nucleotides are TGTGCCAGCAGCCAAGATCTGAGAGGTATCAACTACGAGCAGTACTTC.

The chain is built from TRBV9 and TRBJ1-1; D gene uncertain. The CDR3 runs to 14 residues. The V end was cut by 3 bases, the J end by 6 bases, with 15 bases between. The V gene's germline CDR1 is SGDLS and CDR2 YYNGEE. CDR3 sequence reads: CASSGVGLKAEAFF. The CDR3 region has the DNA TGTGCCAGCAGCGGGGTTGGGCTCAAGGCTGAAGCTTTCTTT.

The rearrangement joins TRBV6-1 to TRBJ1-5; the match to TRBD1 covers 7 bases. Germline V lookup: CDR1 MNHNS, CDR2 SASEGT. The CDR3 extends over 16 amino acids. After removal of 4 bases from V and 0 bases from J, the junction contained 6 bases not matched to a gene. This CDR3 is CASSATGTYSNQPQHF. The CDR3 nucleotides are TGTGCCAGCAGTGCGACAGGGACTTATAGCAATCAGCCCCAGCATTTT.

V and J are TRBV5-4 and TRBJ2-5; 16 positions match TRBD2. The CDR3 has 17 amino acids. Losses at the gene ends were 4 bases for V and 5 bases for J; bases not matched to a gene: 8. Germline loops: CDR1 SGHNT, CDR2 YYREEE (reference sequence). CDR3 coding DNA: TGTGCCAGCAGCCAAGGGACTAGCGGGGGGGCTCGGGAGACCCAGTACTTC. This translates into CASSQGTSGGARETQYF.

The chain uses TRBV7-9 and TRBJ2-1; 12 bases fit TRBD2. J gave up 7 bases and V 3 bases, and 4 bases lay outside the gene matches. The CDR3 has 15 residues. Germline assignment: CDR1 SEHNR and CDR2 FQNEAQ (reference sequence). The CDR3 protein is CASSFALAGGNEQFF. As DNA, the CDR3 is TGTGCCAGCAGCTTCGCACTAGCGGGGGGTAATGAGCAGTTCTTC.

CDR3 sequence: CASSERDRKETQYF. CDR3 bases: TGTGCCAGCAGTGAACGGGATAGGAAAGAGACCCAGTACTTC. The chain has TRBV6-1 and TRBJ2-5; D might be TRBD2 (5 bases). Germline V gene data show CDR1 as MNHNS and CDR2 as SASEGT. This CDR3 contains 14 residues. V shed 2 bases and J shed 3 bases, with 10 bases lying between them.

The chain combines TRBV9 with TRBJ1-4; 9 bases match TRBD1. The CDR3 length is 14 residues. Trimming took 4 bases from V and 5 from J; bases not matched to a gene: 3. Germline V CDR1 and CDR2: SGDLS, YYNGEE. DNA of the CDR3: TGTGCCAGCAGCACAGGGGGCCGAAATGAAAAACTGTTTTTT. It yields the protein CASSTGGRNEKLFF.

The V gene is TRBV4-1, the J gene TRBJ2-3; 11 nucleotides line up with TRBD2. V lost 4 bases, J lost 2 bases, and 5 bases stayed unmatched. The CDR3 totals 16 residues. Per the germline V gene, CDR1 is MGHRA and CDR2 is YSYEKL. The CDR3, as DNA: TGCGCCAGCAGCCGGACTAGCGGGTCCTCCACAGATACGCAGTATTTT. Protein sequence: CASSRTSGSSTDTQYF.

The V gene is TRBV15, the J gene TRBJ1-3, with unresolved D. This CDR3 comprises 19 residues. Germline CDR1 LNHNV, CDR2 YYDKDF (reference sequence). With 0 bases removed from V and 2 bases from J, the gap between germline ends came to 20 bases. CDR3 sequence (DNA): TGTGCCACCAGCAGAGATATCGGGAAGGGATTGGGTCCTGGAAACACCATATATTTT. Its protein is CATSRDIGKGLGPGNTIYF.

The J gene is TRBJ1-5, the V gene TRBV2, with no clear D. Per the germline V gene, CDR1 is SNHLY and CDR2 is FYNNEI. V gave up 10 bases and J gave up 0 bases, with 13 bases separating them. This CDR3 comprises 14 residues. For the CDR3, the DNA is TGTGCCACTGCCGCGGTAGATAGCAATCAGCCCCAGCATTTT. Translation: CATAAVDSNQPQHF.

The chain uses TRBV6-1 and TRBJ2-7; 8 bases line up with TRBD1. CDR1 is MNHNS, CDR2 SASEGT, per germline. The V segment lost 2 bases and the J segment 0 bases; nucleotides outside the gene matches: 3. The CDR3 runs 15 residues. This CDR3 reads CASSERTGSSYEQYF. DNA for the CDR3: TGTGCCAGCAGTGAAAGGACAGGGAGCTCCTACGAGCAGTACTTC.

This chain links TRBV10-3 with TRBJ2-1, with 10 bases aligning to TRBD2. Germline lookup yields CDR1 ENHRY and CDR2 SYGVKD. The CDR3 sequence is 14 residues long. The V gene end was trimmed by 7 bases and the J gene end by 6 bases; junction bases not matched to a gene: 6. The CDR3 DNA reads as TGTGCCATCACCGCTAGCGGGAGTAGCAATGAGCAGTTCTTC. Translating it yields CAITASGSSNEQFF.

The rearrangement links TRBV7-2 to TRBJ1-5; D uncertain. CDR3 size: 14 residues. V dropped 3 bases and J dropped 2 bases, with 8 bases sitting between them. CDR1 and CDR2 from the germline V gene are SGHTA and FQGNSA. The CDR3 is CASSFPGGNQPQHF. CDR3 nucleotide sequence: TGTGCCAGCAGCTTCCCAGGTGGCAATCAGCCCCAGCATTTT. Using reference TRBV7-2 and TRBJ1-5 for the parts outside the CDR3, the full variable domain is GAGVSQSPSNKVTEKGKDVELRCDPISGHTALYWYRQSLGQGLEFLIYFQGNSAPDKSGLPSDRFSAERTGGSVSTLTIQRTQQEDSAVYLCASSFPGGNQPQHFGDGTRLSIL.

The chain couples TRBV5-1 to TRBJ2-1; 13 bases are a match to TRBD2. The germline gives CDR1 SGHRS, CDR2 YFSETQ. The CDR3 totals 15 residues. Losses at the gene ends were 4 bases for V and 8 bases for J; bases not matched to a gene: 6. The CDR3 DNA reads as TGCGCCAGCAGCCCCCCGGGACTAGCGGGATATGAGCAGTTCTTC. Protein product: CASSPPGLAGYEQFF.

This chain links TRBV19 with TRBJ2-7, with TRBD2 identical over 7 bases. The V segment lost 6 bases and the J segment 0 bases; nucleotides outside the gene matches: 8. This CDR3 region has 15 residues. From germline, CDR1 is LNHDA and CDR2 SQIVND (reference sequence). The DNA for the CDR3 is TGTGCCAGTAGAAGCGGGACTGGAAACTCCTACGAGCAGTACTTC. It specifies CASRSGTGNSYEQYF.

This clone showed up just a few times. The chain links TRBV19 to TRBJ1-3, with 9 bases matching TRBD1. The CDR3 spans 15 residues. The germline CDR1 and CDR2 sequences are LNHDA and SQIVND (reference sequence). J was trimmed by 4 bases and V by 4 bases; bases with no gene match: 5. CDR3 region: CASSTSGTGGNTIYF. CDR3 bases: TGTGCCAGTAGTACCTCCGGGACAGGGGGAAACACCATATATTTT.

The V and J genes are TRBV5-1 and TRBJ2-1, with 9 bases aligning to TRBD2. The CDR3 is 13 residues long. The germline V gene encodes CDR1 SGHRS and CDR2 YFSETQ. V was clipped by 1 base and J by 7 bases; unmatched bases: 0. Written as DNA, the CDR3 is TGCGCCAGCAGCTTGCTAGCGGGGAATGAGCAGTTCTTC. It translates to CASSLLAGNEQFF.

This rearrangement joins TRBV4-1 to TRBJ1-1, with TRBD1 as a possible D gene (5 bases). The CDR3 extends over 13 amino acids. The V end was cut by 3 bases, the J end by 6 bases, with 11 bases between. CDR1 is MGHRA, CDR2 YSYEKL, per germline. The CDR3 nucleotides read TGCGCCAGCAGCCACGCGGGGGGACCTGAAGCTTTCTTT. Translation gives CASSHAGGPEAFF.

The DNA of the CDR3 is TGTGCCAGCAGCGTAGGACTAGGCGTGAGGAACACCGGGGAGCTGTTTTTT. Amino acid sequence: CASSVGLGVRNTGELFF. This rearrangement joins TRBV9 to TRBJ2-2; tentatively, D is TRBD2 (6 bases). The germline V and J ends were trimmed by 0 bases and 1 base, with 13 bases remaining between them. The CDR3 is 17 residues long. CDR1 is SGDLS and CDR2 is YYNGEE in the germline V gene.

The chain has TRBV5-6 and TRBJ2-7; 10 bases are a match to TRBD1. Looked up from germline, CDR1 is SGHDT and CDR2 is YYEEEE. With 3 bases clipped from V and 4 bases from J, the junction kept 4 bases outside the gene matches. The CDR3 length is 14 residues. CDR3 sequence reads: CASSYGQGVYEQYF. For the CDR3, the DNA is TGTGCCAGCAGCTATGGACAGGGGGTATACGAGCAGTACTTC.

The chain uses TRBV9 and TRBJ1-3; D ambiguous. The CDR3 contains 15 residues. Trimming shortened V by 5 bases and J by 0 bases, and 12 bases separated the two germline ends. Germline V gene sequence: CDR1 SGDLS, CDR2 YYNGEE. CDR3 DNA sequence: TGTGCCAGCAGTCTCGGCGGCGTCTCTGGAAACACCATATATTTT. This gives the protein CASSLGGVSGNTIYF.